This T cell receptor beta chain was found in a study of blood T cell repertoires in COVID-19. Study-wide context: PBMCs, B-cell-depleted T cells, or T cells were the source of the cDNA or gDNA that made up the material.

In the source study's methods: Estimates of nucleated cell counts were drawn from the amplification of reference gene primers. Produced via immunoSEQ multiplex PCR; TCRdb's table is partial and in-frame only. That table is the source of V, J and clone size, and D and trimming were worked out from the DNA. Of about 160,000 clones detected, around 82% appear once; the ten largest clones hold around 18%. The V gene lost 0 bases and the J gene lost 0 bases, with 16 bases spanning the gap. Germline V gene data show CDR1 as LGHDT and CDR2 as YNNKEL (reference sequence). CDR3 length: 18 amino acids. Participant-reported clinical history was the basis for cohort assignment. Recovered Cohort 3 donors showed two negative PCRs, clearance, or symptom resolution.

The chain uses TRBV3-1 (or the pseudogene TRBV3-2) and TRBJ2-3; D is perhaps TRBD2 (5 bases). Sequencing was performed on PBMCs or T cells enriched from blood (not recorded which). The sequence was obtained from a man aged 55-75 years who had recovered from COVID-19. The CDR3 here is CASSQDSAAIPSTDTQYF. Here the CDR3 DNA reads TGTGCCAGCAGCCAAGACTCAGCGGCTATCCCTAGCACAGATACGCAGTATTTT.